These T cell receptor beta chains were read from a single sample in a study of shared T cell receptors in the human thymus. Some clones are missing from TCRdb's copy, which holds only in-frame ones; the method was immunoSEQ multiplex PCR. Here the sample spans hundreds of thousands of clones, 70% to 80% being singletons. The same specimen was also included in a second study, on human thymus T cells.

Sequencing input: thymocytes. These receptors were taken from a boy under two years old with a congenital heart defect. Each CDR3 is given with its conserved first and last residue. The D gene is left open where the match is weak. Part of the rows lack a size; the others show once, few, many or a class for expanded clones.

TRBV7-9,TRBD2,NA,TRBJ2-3,TGTGCCAGCACCCACCCTTGGGCGGGAGGTCCAGATACGCAGTATTTT,CASTHPWAGGPDTQYF
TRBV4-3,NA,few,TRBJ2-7,TGCGCCAGCAGCCAAGAGGCTGCCAGGGCGCCCGACGAGCAGTACTTC,CASSQEAARAPDEQYF
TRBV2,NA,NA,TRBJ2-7,TGTGCCAGCAGGGGGGGGCGGGGTAGAGACTACGAGCAGTACTTC,CASRGGRGRDYEQYF
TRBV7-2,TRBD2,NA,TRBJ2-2,TGTGCCAGCAGCCGGACTAGCGGAGCCGGGGAGCTGTTTTTT,CASSRTSGAGELFF
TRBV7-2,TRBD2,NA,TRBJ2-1,TGTGCCAGCACCCCGGGGGCTAGCGGGTACAATGAGCAGTTCTTC,CASTPGASGYNEQFF
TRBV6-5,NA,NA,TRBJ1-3,TGTGCCAGCAGTCCCCTCGGGTCCTCTGGAAACACCATATATTTT,CASSPLGSSGNTIYF
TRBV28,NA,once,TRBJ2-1,TGTGCCAGCAGTTCCAGGGATTTTAATGAGCAGTTCTTC,CASSSRDFNEQFF
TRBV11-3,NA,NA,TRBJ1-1,TGTGCCAGCAGCCTATTGAACACTGAAGCTTTCTTT,CASSLLNTEAFF
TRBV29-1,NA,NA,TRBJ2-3,TGCAGCGCCGAGGAGGGGGGGAGCACAGATACGCAGTATTTT,CSAEEGGSTDTQYF
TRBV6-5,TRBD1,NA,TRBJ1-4,TGTGCCAGCAGCTCACAGGGGTCGCGTGAAAAACTGTTTTTT,CASSSQGSREKLFF
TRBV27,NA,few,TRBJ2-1,TGTGCCAGCAGTCCAGGGAATGAGCAGTTCTTC,CASSPGNEQFF
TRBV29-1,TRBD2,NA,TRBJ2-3,TGCAGCGTTTTAGCGGGAGGGCCGGAGACCTTAAGCACAGATACGCAGTATTTT,CSVLAGGPETLSTDTQYF
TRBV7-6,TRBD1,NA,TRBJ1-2,TGTGCCAGCAGCTTAGCGGCGGGGACAGGGCTTGAGGACTATGGCTACACCTTC,CASSLAAGTGLEDYGYTF
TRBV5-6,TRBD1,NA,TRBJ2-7,TGTGCCAGCAGCTTGCGGACAGGGGAAAACTCCTACGAGCAGTACTTC,CASSLRTGENSYEQYF
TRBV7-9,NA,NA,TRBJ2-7,TGTGCCAGCAGCTTAGTCGCCCGGCGGGCCTACGAGCAGTACTTC,CASSLVARRAYEQYF
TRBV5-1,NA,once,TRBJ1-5,TGCGCCAGCAGCCCCGACCGGGTCGGGAAAAATCAGCCCCAGCATTTT,CASSPDRVGKNQPQHF
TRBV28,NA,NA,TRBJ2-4,TGTGCCAGCAGTTTCGGGGGGCCCAAAAACATTCAGTACTTC,CASSFGGPKNIQYF
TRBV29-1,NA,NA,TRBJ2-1,TGCAGCGTTGAAGAACTCCCGTGTGAGCAGTTCTTC,CSVEELPCEQFF
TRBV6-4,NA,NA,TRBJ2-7,TGTGCCAGCAGTGACCCTCATGAGTCCTACGAGCAGTACTTC,CASSDPHESYEQYF
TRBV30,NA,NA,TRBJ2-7,TGTGCCTGGATGAGAGAAGGCGCGGATTACGAGCAGTACTTC,CAWMREGADYEQYF
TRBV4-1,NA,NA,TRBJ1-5,TGCGCCAGCAGCCGGACAGTCGTAGATCAGCCCCAGCATTTT,CASSRTVVDQPQHF
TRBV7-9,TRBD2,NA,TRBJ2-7,TGTGCCAGCAGTCTCACCTCTAGCGGGGAGTTCTACGAGCAGTACTTC,CASSLTSSGEFYEQYF
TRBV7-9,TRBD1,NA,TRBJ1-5,TGTGCCAGCAGCGAGACAGGGAAGGGTCAGCCCCAGCATTTT,CASSETGKGQPQHF
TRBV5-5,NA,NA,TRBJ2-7,TGTGCCAGCAGCCGGGACTCGCTACGAGGGCAGTACTTC,CASSRDSLRGQYF
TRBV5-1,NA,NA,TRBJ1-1,TGCGCCAGCAGCTTGGTTGGCGGGAGGCCCGGGGGGAACACTGAAGCTTTCTTT,CASSLVGGRPGGNTEAFF
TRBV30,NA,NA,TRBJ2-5,TGTGCCTGGACGGGGAGGGAGACCCAGTACTTC,CAWTGRETQYF
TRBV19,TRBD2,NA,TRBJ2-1,TGTGCCAGTAAGGGCGGGAGTAGGAATGAGCAGTTCTTC,CASKGGSRNEQFF
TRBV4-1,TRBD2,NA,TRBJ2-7,TGCGCCAGCAGCCAAGAGACTAGCGGGAGACAGTACTTC,CASSQETSGRQYF
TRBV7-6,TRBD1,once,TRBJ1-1,TGTGCCAGCAGCTTTCAATCCCATAAGTCCCGGGACAGGGCGTGGTGGACTGAAGCTTTCTTT,CASSFQSHKSRDRAWWTEAFF
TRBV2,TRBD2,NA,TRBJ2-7,TGTGCCAGCCGTCGTCAGCGGGAGTTGTACGAGCAGTACTTC,CASRRQRELYEQYF
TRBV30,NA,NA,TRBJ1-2,TGTGCCTGGATCCTTCGGACAGAGGGCCAGGGCTACACCTTC,CAWILRTEGQGYTF
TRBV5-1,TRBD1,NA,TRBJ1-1,TGCGCCAGCAGCTTGAAAAAGTTCGGGACAGGGGGTGGTAACACTGAAGCTTTCTTT,CASSLKKFGTGGGNTEAFF
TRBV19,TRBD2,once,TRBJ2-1,TGTGCCAGTAGTATCGGAAGCGGGAGAACGAAATACAATGAGCAGTTCTTC,CASSIGSGRTKYNEQFF
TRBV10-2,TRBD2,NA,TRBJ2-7,TGCGCCAGCAGCCCTTGGGGGGGGAGGCCCTACGAGCAGTACTTC,CASSPWGGRPYEQYF
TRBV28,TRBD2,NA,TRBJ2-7,TGTGCCAGCAGCATACGCCGGGAGCGGGGAGCCCGCATGTACGAGCAGTACTTC,CASSIRRERGARMYEQYF
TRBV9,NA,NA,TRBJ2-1,TGTGCCAGCAGCCCTTCAGGGGCCTACAATGAGCAGTTCTTC,CASSPSGAYNEQFF
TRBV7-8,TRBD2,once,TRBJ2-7,TGTGCCAGCAGCCCCACCGAGGGGTCCGAGGGGACTACAAGCTCCTACGAGCAGTACTTC,CASSPTEGSEGTTSSYEQYF
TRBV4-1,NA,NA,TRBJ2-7,TGCGCCAGCAGCCTTAGGGCGGGGACCAATTTCTACGAGCAGTACTTC,CASSLRAGTNFYEQYF
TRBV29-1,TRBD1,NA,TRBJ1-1,TGCAGCGTTGGGGGGACAGGGAGGAACACTGAAGCTTTCTTT,CSVGGTGRNTEAFF
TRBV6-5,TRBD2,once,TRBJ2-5,TGTGCCAGCAGTAAACTAGCGGGAGTTTTGGAGACCCAGTACTTC,CASSKLAGVLETQYF
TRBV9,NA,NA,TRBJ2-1,TGTGCCAGCAGCGTAGACCCGGGACAACTCTACAATGAGCAGTTCTTC,CASSVDPGQLYNEQFF
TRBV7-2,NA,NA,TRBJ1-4,TGTGCCAGCACGACGGGAGTGGGGCCCGGTGAAAAACTGTTTTTT,CASTTGVGPGEKLFF
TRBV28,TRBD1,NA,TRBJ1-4,TGTGCCAGCAGACGGACAGGGAGCAGTGAAAAACTGTTTTTT,CASRRTGSSEKLFF
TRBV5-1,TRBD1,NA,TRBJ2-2,TGCGCCAGCAGCCCCAACCACAGGGGGCGTCCCTCCGGGGAGCTGTTTTTT,CASSPNHRGRPSGELFF
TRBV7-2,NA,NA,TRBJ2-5,TGTGCCAGCAGCTTAGTCGAAGAGACCCAGTACTTC,CASSLVEETQYF
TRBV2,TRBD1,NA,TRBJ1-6,TGTGCCAGTGGGCGACAGGGAGTTGGGTCACCCCTCCACTTT,CASGRQGVGSPLHF
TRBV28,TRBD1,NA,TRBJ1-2,TGTGCCAGCAGTTTACTCGACAGGGTCTATGGCTACACCTTC,CASSLLDRVYGYTF
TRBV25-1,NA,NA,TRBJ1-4,TGTGCCAGCAGTGAATACCAGGGGATGGGGAAACTGTTTTTT,CASSEYQGMGKLFF
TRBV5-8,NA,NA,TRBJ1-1,TGTGCCAGCAGCTTGGCTAGGGGCCAGCTAATGAACACTGAAGCTTTCTTT,CASSLARGQLMNTEAFF
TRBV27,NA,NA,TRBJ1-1,TGTGCCAGCGGGCCTGTCAGGGGTCGTGGCACTGAAGCTTTCTTT,CASGPVRGRGTEAFF
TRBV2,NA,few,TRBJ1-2,TGTGCCAGCAAGGAAGGAGGGTATGGCTACACCTTC,CASKEGGYGYTF